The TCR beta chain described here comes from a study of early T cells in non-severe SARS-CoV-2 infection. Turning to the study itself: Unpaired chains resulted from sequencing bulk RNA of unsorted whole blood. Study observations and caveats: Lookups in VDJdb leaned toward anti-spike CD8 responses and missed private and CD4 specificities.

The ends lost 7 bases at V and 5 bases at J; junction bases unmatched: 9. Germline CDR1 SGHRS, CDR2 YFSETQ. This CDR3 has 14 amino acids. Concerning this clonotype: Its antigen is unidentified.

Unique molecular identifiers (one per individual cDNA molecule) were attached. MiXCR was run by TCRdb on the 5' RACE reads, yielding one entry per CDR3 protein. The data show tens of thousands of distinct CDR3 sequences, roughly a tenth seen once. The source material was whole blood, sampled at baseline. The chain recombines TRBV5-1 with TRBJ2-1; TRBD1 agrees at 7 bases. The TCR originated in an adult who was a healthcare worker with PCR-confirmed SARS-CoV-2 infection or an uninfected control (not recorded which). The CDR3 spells CASFSGTADNEQFF. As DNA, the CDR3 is TGCGCCAGCTTCTCCGGGACAGCGGACAATGAGCAGTTCTTC.